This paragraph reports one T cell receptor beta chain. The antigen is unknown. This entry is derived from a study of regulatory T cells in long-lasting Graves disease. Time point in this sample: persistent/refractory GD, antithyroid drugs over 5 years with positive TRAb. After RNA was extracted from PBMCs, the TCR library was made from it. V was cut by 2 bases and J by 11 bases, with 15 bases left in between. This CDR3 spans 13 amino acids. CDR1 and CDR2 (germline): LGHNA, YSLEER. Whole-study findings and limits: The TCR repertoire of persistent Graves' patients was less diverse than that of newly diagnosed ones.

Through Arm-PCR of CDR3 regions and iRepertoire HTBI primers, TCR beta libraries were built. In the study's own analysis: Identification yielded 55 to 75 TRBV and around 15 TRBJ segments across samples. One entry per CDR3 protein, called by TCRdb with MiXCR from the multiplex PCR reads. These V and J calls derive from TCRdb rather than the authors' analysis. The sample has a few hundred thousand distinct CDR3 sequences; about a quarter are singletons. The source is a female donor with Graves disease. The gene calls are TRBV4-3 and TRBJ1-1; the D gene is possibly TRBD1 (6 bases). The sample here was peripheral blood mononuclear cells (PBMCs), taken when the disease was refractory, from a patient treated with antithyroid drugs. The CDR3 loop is CASSQTGDTAAFF. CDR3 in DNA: TGCGCCAGCAGCCAAACTGGGGACACGGCCGCTTTCTTT.